The 14 T cell receptor beta chains below were found in one sample sequenced in a study of CD8+ T cells in alopecia areata. The authors sorted CD4+ cells into CD25+CD127- cells for several patients. Sequencing used cDNA as its template, made by extracting RNA and reverse transcribing it. Data came from immunoSEQ multiplex PCR; TCRdb stores just in-frame clones and leaves some out. The table includes 30,000 to 45,000 clones, 45% to 55% detected once. Sequencing was performed on CD4+ Tregs sorted from blood. Receptor source: a human donor with alopecia areata.

This clone was seen a handful of times. The chain employs TRBV27 and TRBJ2-5; TRBD1 might be the D (6 bases). The V and J ends lost 4 bases and 5 bases respectively, with 11 bases between them. Per germline, CDR1 MNHEY and CDR2 SMNVEV (reference sequence). This CDR3 comprises 13 residues. The CDR3 sequence is CASSSQGAETQYF. The DNA for the CDR3 is TGTGCCAGCAGTTCACAGGGAGCGGAGACCCAGTACTTC.

The chain combines TRBV6-5 with TRBJ2-5, with D possibly TRBD1 on 5 matching bases. Germline values: CDR1 MNHEY, CDR2 SVGAGI. V gave up 4 bases and J gave up 5 bases, with 14 bases separating them. The CDR3 is 14 amino acids. The CDR3 sequence is CASSFSGLGETQYF. The CDR3 region has the DNA TGTGCCAGCAGTTTTTCAGGGCTTGGGGAGACCCAGTACTTC.

The chain recombines TRBV7-9 with TRBJ2-6, with 9 bases fitting TRBD2. J lost 2 bases, V lost 4 bases, and 9 bases had no gene match. This CDR3 region has 18 residues. Germline loops: CDR1 SEHNR, CDR2 FQNEAQ (reference sequence). The CDR3 sequence: CASSSGGGRAAGANVLTF. As DNA, the CDR3 is TGTGCCAGCAGCTCAGGTGGCGGGAGGGCCGCTGGGGCCAACGTCCTGACTTTC.

This clone showed up just once. This chain uses TRBV7-2 with TRBJ1-2; D is possibly TRBD1 (6 bases). The CDR3 is 14 residues long. Germline V gene sequence: CDR1 SGHTA, CDR2 FQGNSA. V was pared by 4 bases and J by 3 bases, with 12 bases between. This chain's CDR3 is CASSSQWTDYGYTF. CDR3 nucleotide sequence: TGTGCCAGCAGCTCACAATGGACAGACTATGGCTACACCTTC.

This clone occurred once. The CDR3 coding sequence is TGTGCCAGCTCACCCGGGACGGTGGATCAGCCCCAGCATTTT. Translated, it gives CASSPGTVDQPQHF. The chain carries TRBV18 and TRBJ1-5; D may be TRBD1 (5 bases). Trimming left V 3 bases short and J 5 bases short, with 11 bases between. Germline V gives CDR1 KGHSH, CDR2 LQKENI. The CDR3 has 14 amino acids. The full variable domain, completed using reference TRBV18 and TRBJ1-5, is NAGVMQNPRHLVRRRGQEARLRCSPMKGHSHVYWYRQLPEEGLKFMVYLQKENIIDESGMPKERFSAEFPKEGPSILRIQQVVRGDSAAYFCASSPGTVDQPQHFGDGTRLSIL.

The V call is TRBV14, the J call TRBJ2-7; D not certain. V was cut by 2 bases and J by 6 bases, with 29 bases left in between. The germline V gene has CDR1 SGHDN and CDR2 FVKESK. This CDR3 spans 19 amino acids. The CDR3 is CASSQSGRRLAEKGGEQYF. The CDR3 DNA follows: TGTGCCAGCAGCCAATCGGGCCGAAGACTGGCGGAAAAAGGCGGCGAGCAGTACTTC.

This clone has a handful of counts. The chain joins TRBV5-1 to TRBJ2-7; TRBD2 might be the D (5 bases). Germline V gene data show CDR1 as SGHRS and CDR2 as YFSETQ. V lost 1 base to trimming and J lost 2 bases, with 13 bases between them. CDR3 length: 15 amino acids. CDR3 loop: CASSLLTGITYEQYF. CDR3 nucleotide sequence: TGCGCCAGCAGCTTGTTGACGGGGATAACCTACGAGCAGTACTTC. The variable domain in full, with the rest retrieved from reference TRBV5-1 and TRBJ2-7, is KAGVTQTPRYLIKTRGQQVTLSCSPISGHRSVSWYQQTPGQGLQFLFEYFSETQRNKGNFPGRFSGRQFSNSRSEMNVSTLELGDSALYLCASSLLTGITYEQYFGPGTRLTVT.

V and J are TRBV27 and TRBJ2-1, with D unclear. CDR3 length: 11 residues. Germline-derived CDR1 and CDR2 are MNHEY and SMNVEV (reference sequence). V was cut by 6 bases and J by 6 bases, with 6 bases left in between. The CDR3 bases are TGTGCCAGCAGAGTCCGCAATGAGCAGTTCTTC. Translation: CASRVRNEQFF.

The chain combines TRBV28 with TRBJ1-5; 7 bases are a match to TRBD1. Germline assignment: CDR1 MDHEN and CDR2 SYDVKM. V was clipped by 2 bases and J by 3 bases; unmatched bases: 4. The length of the CDR3 is 15 residues. CDR3 DNA: TGTGCCAGCAGTTTAAGGGGGCGGCTCAATCAGCCCCAGCATTTT. It encodes CASSLRGRLNQPQHF.

Only one count was recorded for this clone. The gene calls are TRBV27 and TRBJ2-6; no definite D call. In germline, CDR1 is MNHEY, CDR2 SMNVEV (reference sequence). The CDR3 runs 13 residues. Deletions cut 7 bases from V and 2 bases from J, with 6 bases between. CDR3 residues: CASKGAGANVLTF. In DNA form, the CDR3 reads TGTGCCAGCAAGGGTGCTGGGGCCAACGTCCTGACTTTC.

The rearrangement uses TRBV7-2 and TRBJ1-4, with D maybe TRBD1 (6 bases). The CDR3 is 14 amino acids. Trimming took 5 bases from V and 8 from J, leaving 15 bases between them. CDR1 and CDR2 from the germline V gene are SGHTA and FQGNSA. CDR3 sequence (DNA): TGTGCCAGCAGCCCCGGGACACGGAGGGAAAAACTGTTTTTT. This sequence encodes CASSPGTRREKLFF.

This chain joins TRBV7-6 and TRBJ2-2; 10 bases line up with TRBD2. Germline V gives CDR1 SGHVS, CDR2 FNYEAQ. The CDR3 has 17 amino acids. V lost 5 bases, J lost 4 bases, and 10 bases stayed unmatched. Written as DNA, the CDR3 is TGTGCCAGCAGCGCAGACCCTAGCGGGAGTAGCACCGGGGAGCTGTTTTTT. It is translated as CASSADPSGSSTGELFF.

This clone was counted between two and nine times. V gene TRBV7-2 combines with J gene TRBJ2-1, with 7 bases lining up with TRBD2. V shed 5 bases, J shed 15 bases, and the junction held 10 bases outside the gene matches. Germline CDR1 and CDR2: SGHTA and FQGNSA. The CDR3 is 12 residues long. CDR3 region: CASSPGRGTRFF. CDR3 sequence (DNA): TGTGCCAGCAGCCCCGGGCGGGGGACGCGGTTCTTC.

The J gene is TRBJ1-6, the V gene TRBV11-2, with TRBD1 matching 7 bases. J was trimmed by 8 bases and V by 5 bases; bases with no gene match: 6. The CDR3 extends over 14 amino acids. Germline V CDR1 and CDR2: SGHAT, FQNNGV. In DNA form, the CDR3 reads TGTGCCAGCAGCCCTAGGGGGCTCTATTCACCCCTCCACTTT. This sequence encodes CASSPRGLYSPLHF.